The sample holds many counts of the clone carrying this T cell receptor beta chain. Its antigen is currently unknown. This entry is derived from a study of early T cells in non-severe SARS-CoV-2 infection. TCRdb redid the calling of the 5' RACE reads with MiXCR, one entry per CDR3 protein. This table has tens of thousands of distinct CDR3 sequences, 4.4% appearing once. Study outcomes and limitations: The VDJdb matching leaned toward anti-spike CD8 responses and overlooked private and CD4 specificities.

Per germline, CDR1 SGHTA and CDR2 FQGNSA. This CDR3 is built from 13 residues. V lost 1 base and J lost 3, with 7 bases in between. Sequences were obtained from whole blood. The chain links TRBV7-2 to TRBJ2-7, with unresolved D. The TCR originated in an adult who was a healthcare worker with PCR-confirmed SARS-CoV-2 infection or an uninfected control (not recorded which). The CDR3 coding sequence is TGTGCCAGCAGCTTAGTGGCTAGCTACGAGCAGTACGTC. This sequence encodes CASSLVASYEQYV.